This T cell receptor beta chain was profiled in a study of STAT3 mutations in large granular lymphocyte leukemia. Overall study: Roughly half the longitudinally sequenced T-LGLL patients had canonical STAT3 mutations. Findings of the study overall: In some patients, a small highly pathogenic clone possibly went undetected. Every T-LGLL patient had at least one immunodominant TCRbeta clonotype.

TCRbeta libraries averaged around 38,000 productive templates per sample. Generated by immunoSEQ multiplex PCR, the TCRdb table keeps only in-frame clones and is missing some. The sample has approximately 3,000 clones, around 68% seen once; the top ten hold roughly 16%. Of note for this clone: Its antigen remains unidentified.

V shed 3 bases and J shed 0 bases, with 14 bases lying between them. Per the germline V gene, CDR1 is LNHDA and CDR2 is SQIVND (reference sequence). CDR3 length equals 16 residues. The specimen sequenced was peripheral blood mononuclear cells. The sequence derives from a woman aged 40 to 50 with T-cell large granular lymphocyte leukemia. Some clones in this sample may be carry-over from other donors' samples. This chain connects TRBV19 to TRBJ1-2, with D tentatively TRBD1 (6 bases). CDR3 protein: CASSMGRTAANYGYTF. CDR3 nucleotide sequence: TGTGCCAGTAGTATGGGTAGGACAGCAGCTAACTATGGCTACACCTTC.